Listed here are 21 T cell receptor beta chains from one sample, sequenced in a study of blood T cell repertoires in COVID-19. Some clones are missing from TCRdb's copy, which holds only in-frame ones; the method was immunoSEQ multiplex PCR. The top ten clones hold 4.9% of a sample with roughly 250,000 clones, 70% to 85% of them seen once. Source material: peripheral blood. These receptors came from a woman older than 75 with active or convalescent COVID-19.

This rearrangement joins TRBV6-5 to TRBJ1-5; no firm D call. This CDR3 spans 14 amino acids. V shed 0 bases and J shed 7 bases, with 10 bases lying between them. Looked up from germline, CDR1 is MNHEY and CDR2 is SVGAGI. This CDR3 reads CASSYSSGRQPQHF. The CDR3 DNA follows: TGTGCCAGCAGTTACTCGAGCGGACGACAGCCCCAGCATTTT.

A single count supports this clone. CDR3 residues: CASSFRGHQTLFYGYTF. As DNA, the CDR3 is TGTGCCAGCAGTTTTAGGGGACACCAAACATTATTCTATGGCTACACCTTC. The gene calls are TRBV28 and TRBJ1-2; D possibly corresponds to TRBD1 (6 bases). Germline values: CDR1 MDHEN, CDR2 SYDVKM. CDR3 length: 17 residues. With 3 bases removed from V and 4 bases from J, the gap between germline ends came to 21 bases.

This clone was observed a single time. The J gene is TRBJ2-6, the V gene TRBV4-1; 13 nucleotides line up with TRBD2. The V gene's germline CDR1 is MGHRA and CDR2 YSYEKL. There are 20 residues in the CDR3. Trimming cost V 0 bases and J 3 bases; bases outside gene matches: 8. CDR3 residues: CASSQDRLAGGTIGANVLTF. The DNA for the CDR3 is TGCGCCAGCAGCCAAGACCGACTAGCGGGAGGTACAATTGGGGCCAACGTCCTGACTTTC.

The chain has TRBV24-1 and TRBJ2-2, with TRBD2 identical over 12 bases. The trim removed 4 bases at V and 7 bases at J, leaving 9 bases unmatched. The germline CDR1 and CDR2 sequences are KGHDR and SFDVKD. The CDR3 consists of 17 residues. The CDR3 protein is CATSEYLAGGPNGELFF. The CDR3, as DNA: TGTGCCACCAGTGAGTACCTAGCGGGAGGGCCCAACGGGGAGCTGTTTTTT.

V and J are TRBV29-1 and TRBJ1-5; no clear D. Trimming shortened V by 4 bases and J by 2 bases, and 12 bases separated the two germline ends. The CDR3 covers 14 residues. The germline V gene encodes CDR1 SQVTM and CDR2 ANQGSEA. The CDR3 DNA reads as TGCAGCGTTGCCATGGGAGGAGGCAATCAGCCCCAGCATTTT. Its protein is CSVAMGGGNQPQHF.

The V call is TRBV5-8, the J call TRBJ1-3; no definite D call. The CDR3 contains 18 residues. V lost 3 bases to trimming and J lost 0 bases, with 19 bases between them. CDR1 is SGHTS, CDR2 YDEGEE, per germline. Here the CDR3 reads CASSYIRLGLNSGNTIYF. CDR3 in DNA: TGTGCCAGCAGCTATATTCGGCTGGGCTTAAACTCTGGAAACACCATATATTTT. The full variable domain, with the rest looked up from reference TRBV5-8 and TRBJ1-3, is EAGVTQSPTHLIKTRGQQATLRCSPISGHTSVYWYQQALGLGLQFLLWYDEGEERNRGNFPPRFSGRQFPNYSSELNVNALELEDSALYLCASSYIRLGLNSGNTIYFGEGSWLTVV.

A few counts support this clone. The V and J genes are TRBV4-2 and TRBJ2-7; 10 nucleotides agree with TRBD1. V gave up 3 bases and J gave up 6 bases; unmatched junction bases: 5. CDR3 length: 14 residues. Germline CDR1 and CDR2: LGHNA and YNFKEQ. The CDR3 region has the DNA TGTGCCAGCAGCCAGCCGACAGGGGGCGTCGAGCAGTACTTC. Protein sequence: CASSQPTGGVEQYF.

The CDR3 reads CASSVANSYNTEAFF. The CDR3 DNA reads as TGTGCCAGCAGCGTAGCTAACAGCTACAACACTGAAGCTTTCTTT. This rearrangement joins TRBV9 to TRBJ1-1, with no clear D. CDR1 and CDR2 from the germline V gene are SGDLS and YYNGEE. This CDR3 region has 15 residues. Trimming left V 0 bases short and J 2 bases short, with 11 bases between. Combining the CDR3 with reference TRBV9 and TRBJ1-1 gives the whole variable domain DSGVTQTPKHLITATGQRVTLRCSPRSGDLSVYWYQQSLDQGLQFLIQYYNGEERAKGNILERFSAQQFPDLHSELNLSSLELGDSALYFCASSVANSYNTEAFFGQGTRLTVV.

The chain recombines TRBV28 with TRBJ2-5; D might be TRBD1 (6 bases). The ends were cut back, 5 bases at V and 7 bases at J, with 11 bases in the middle. CDR1 and CDR2 (germline): MDHEN, SYDVKM. The CDR3 consists of 12 residues. The CDR3 DNA is TGTGCCAGCAGTACCAGGGGCTGGACCCAGTACTTC. It codes for CASSTRGWTQYF.

This rearrangement joins TRBV5-1 to TRBJ1-3; weak D call: TRBD1 (6 bases). CDR1 is SGHRS and CDR2 is YFSETQ in the germline V gene. Trimming removed 0 bases at V and 4 bases at J, with 11 bases between. CDR3 length: 15 amino acids. Here the CDR3 reads CASSLAQGYGNTIYF. The DNA for the CDR3 is TGCGCCAGCAGCTTGGCCCAGGGGTACGGAAACACCATATATTTT.

The gene calls are TRBV6-2 or TRBV6-3 and TRBJ2-7; D is unclear. V gave up 4 bases and J gave up 2 bases, with 9 bases separating them. Germline V gene sequence: CDR1 MNHEY, CDR2 SVGEGT. This CDR3 region has 13 residues. CDR3 sequence: CASSFPTPYEQYF. CDR3 coding DNA: TGTGCCAGCAGTTTTCCCACTCCCTACGAGCAGTACTTC.

The chain recombines TRBV4-2 with TRBJ2-7; D perhaps matches TRBD1 (6 bases). With 0 bases removed from V and 11 bases from J, the gap between germline ends came to 17 bases. This CDR3 region has 14 residues. CDR1 is LGHNA, CDR2 YNFKEQ, per germline. In nucleotides, the CDR3 is TGTGCCAGCAGCCAAGATCGGACAGCCCTTGAGAAGTACTTC. Amino acids: CASSQDRTALEKYF.

This chain uses TRBV5-1 with TRBJ1-2; TRBD1 matches at 12 bases. This CDR3 is built from 16 residues. The trim removed 3 bases at V and 7 bases at J, leaving 10 bases unmatched. Per the germline V gene, CDR1 is SGHRS and CDR2 is YFSETQ. CDR3: CASSSNPGQGAGGYTF. CDR3 nucleotides: TGCGCCAGCAGCTCAAATCCGGGACAGGGGGCTGGTGGCTACACCTTC.

The V and J genes are TRBV5-1 and TRBJ2-1; tentatively, D is TRBD2 (5 bases). Germline CDR1 SGHRS, CDR2 YFSETQ. There are 16 residues in the CDR3. V was clipped by 0 bases and J by 0 bases, with 10 bases between them. CDR3 residues: CASSLGAGRSYNEQFF. Written as DNA, the CDR3 is TGCGCCAGCAGCTTGGGGGCGGGCCGCTCCTACAATGAGCAGTTCTTC.

The chain couples TRBV24-1 to TRBJ2-1; 8 nucleotides line up with TRBD2. With V trimmed by 3 bases and J by 7 bases, 16 bases remained unmatched. CDR1 and CDR2 from the germline V gene are KGHDR and SFDVKD. CDR3 size: 18 residues. CDR3 sequence: CATSDTSRERGSINEQFF. For the CDR3, the DNA is TGTGCCACCAGTGATACCTCTAGGGAGCGGGGGAGTATAAATGAGCAGTTCTTC.

This clone was observed a handful of times. Here the CDR3 DNA reads TGTGCCAGCAGTGTTGGGGAGGTGACCGGGGAGCTGTTTTTT. This translates into CASSVGEVTGELFF. The rearrangement uses TRBV2 and TRBJ2-2, with a possible D match to TRBD2 (6 bases). CDR1 is SNHLY and CDR2 is FYNNEI in the germline V gene. The CDR3 is made up of 14 amino acids. The V end was cut by 4 bases, the J end by 5 bases, with 11 bases between.

CDR3 loop: CASSFYNSPLHF. CDR3 bases: TGTGCCAGCAGCTTTTATAATTCACCCCTCCACTTT. The chain recombines TRBV27 with TRBJ1-6; D uncertain. The V end was cut by 6 bases, the J end by 4 bases, with 4 bases between. Per germline, CDR1 MNHEY and CDR2 SMNVEV (reference sequence). This CDR3 has 12 residues.

In its sample, this clone was seen a few times. The chain carries TRBV5-1 and TRBJ1-6; 7 bases agree with TRBD1. Germline-derived CDR1 and CDR2 are SGHRS and YFSETQ. The CDR3 consists of 20 residues. With 0 bases clipped from V and 0 bases from J, the junction kept 12 bases outside the gene matches. Here the CDR3 reads CASSLDSPRGVSSYNSPLHF. CDR3 sequence (DNA): TGCGCCAGCAGCTTGGACTCCCCCAGGGGGGTCAGCTCCTATAATTCACCCCTCCACTTT.

The J gene is TRBJ2-3, the V gene TRBV3-1 (or the pseudogene TRBV3-2); no definite D call. The CDR3 spans 11 residues. Trimming took 1 base from V and 7 from J, leaving 3 bases between them. The V gene's germline CDR1 is LGHDT and CDR2 YNNKEL (reference sequence). The CDR3 sequence is CASSQVNTQYF. CDR3 DNA: TGTGCCAGCAGCCAAGTTAATACGCAGTATTTT.

This chain joins TRBV5-4 and TRBJ2-7; tentatively, D is TRBD1 (7 bases). Looked up from germline, CDR1 is SGHNT and CDR2 is YYREEE (reference sequence). V was cut by 0 bases and J by 7 bases, with 17 bases left in between. CDR3 length: 15 amino acids. This CDR3 is CASSLAPRGVREQYF. In nucleotides, the CDR3 is TGTGCCAGCAGCTTGGCTCCCAGGGGGGTTCGGGAGCAGTACTTC.

The gene calls are TRBV2 and TRBJ2-6; 7 bases match TRBD1. The germline V gene encodes CDR1 SNHLY and CDR2 FYNNEI. The CDR3 sequence is 18 residues long. Trimming cost V 5 bases and J 0 bases; bases outside gene matches: 10. The chain's CDR3 is CASSLDRALLSGANVLTF. The CDR3 nucleotides read TGTGCCAGCAGTCTAGACAGGGCCCTCCTCTCTGGGGCCAACGTCCTGACTTTC.